This entry concerns a single T cell receptor beta chain. Its specificity is unknown. Repertoires were generated with immunoSEQ multiplex PCR, while TCRdb's copy carries only in-frame clones and drops some. The sample holds about 100,000 clones, around 87% seen once. These data belong to a study of T cell responses to AZD1222 COVID-19 vaccine. General study findings and limits: At 160-218 and 743-854, vaccine-associated CD4 TCRs were dominant, and they spanned spike. Among AZD1222 vaccinees, only five or six were seropositive at baseline. Spike-specific TCR breadth and depth grew following two AZD1222 doses. Donors were chiefly white British, with a greater number of females, and clonal diversity was perhaps underestimated.

Trimming removed 3 bases from V and 8 bases from J; junction bases left unmatched: 11. Germline-derived CDR1 and CDR2 are SGDLS and YYNGEE. This CDR3 contains 14 residues. The V and J genes are TRBV9 and TRBJ2-7; 7 bases are shared with TRBD1. This clonotype was sampled from an adult who received the AZD1222 COVID-19 vaccine. The sample in question was peripheral blood, obtained 28 days after the second AZD1222 dose. The DNA for the CDR3 is TGTGCCAGCAGCGAGAACAGGGGTTCTCCGCAGCAGTACTTC. Protein: CASSENRGSPQQYF.